The 3 T cell receptor beta chains below come from one sample, sequenced in a study of T cells in women clearing cervical HPV infection. Only in-frame clones appear in the TCRdb table, and some are missing; sequencing was by immunoSEQ multiplex PCR. The sample is made up of around 39,000 clones, and the top ten hold approximately 6% of it. Sequenced sample: blood buffy coat. The receptors shown here come from a woman between 18 and 70 years old with a cervical HPV16 infection that either progressed to CIN3+ or cleared (not recorded which).

For this clone: The CDR3 end falls 3 residues outside the read, so it is completed with the germline J gene. The chain recombines TRBV10-3 with TRBJ2-1; perhaps TRBD1 as D (6 bases). V lost 0 bases, J lost 3 bases, and 9 bases lay in between. CDR1 is ENHRY and CDR2 is SYGVKD in the germline V gene. The CDR3 runs 15 residues. The CDR3 sequence is CAISESRGNYNEQFF. The CDR3 bases that were read are TGTGCCATCAGTGAGTCTAGGGGGAACTACAATGAG.

As regards this clone: The read terminates 3 residues before the CDR3 end, so the remaining end is supplied by the germline J gene. V usage is TRBV6-1 and J usage is TRBJ1-6, with 7 bases matching TRBD1. CDR1 is MNHNS and CDR2 is SASEGT in the germline V gene. V shed 1 base and J 4 bases; nucleotides not matched to a gene: 7. CDR3 length: 17 amino acids. CDR3 DNA (partial): TGTGCCAGCAGTGAAGGAAGGGGGCGAGGTTATAATTCACCC. This encodes CASSEGRGRGYNSP. The entire CDR3 sequence reads CASSEGRGRGYNSPLHF.

Points on this clone: The read ends 3 residues early relative to the CDR3; the germline J gene fills the gap. This chain joins TRBV20-1 and TRBJ2-2, with 8 bases that match TRBD1. This CDR3 is 15 amino acids long. From germline, CDR1 is DFQATT and CDR2 SNEGSKA (reference sequence). Germline trimming cut 6 bases from V and 5 bases from J; bases unmatched to any gene: 11. The CDR3 spells CSAQDFRGRTGELFF. The DNA read from the CDR3 is TGCAGTGCGCAAGATTTCAGGGGGCGGACCGGGGAG.